This T cell receptor (beta chain) was documented in a study of T-cell reconstitution after alpha-beta-depleted transplantation in children. Trimming removed 7 bases from V and 7 bases from J, with 20 bases in between. The germline gives CDR1 MDHEN, CDR2 SYDVKM. The CDR3 length is 14 residues. Researchers prepared the TCRbeta library using unique molecular identifiers, the study reports. TCRdb reanalysed the PCR reads using MiXCR and keeps one entry per CDR3 protein. Here the sample spans approximately 590,000 distinct CDR3 sequences, roughly a tenth being singletons. This clonotype has only a few counts.

The receptor comes from a human donor who donated a stem cell graft to a child with acute myeloid leukemia. The source was PBMCs from the stem cell graft donor, collected from the stem cell graft. The J gene is TRBJ2-7, the V gene TRBV28; D is perhaps TRBD2 (6 bases). CDR3 amino acids: CASTFGWEVGEQYF. As DNA, the CDR3 is TGTGCCAGCACCTTCGGTTGGGAGGTGGGGGAGCAGTACTTC.